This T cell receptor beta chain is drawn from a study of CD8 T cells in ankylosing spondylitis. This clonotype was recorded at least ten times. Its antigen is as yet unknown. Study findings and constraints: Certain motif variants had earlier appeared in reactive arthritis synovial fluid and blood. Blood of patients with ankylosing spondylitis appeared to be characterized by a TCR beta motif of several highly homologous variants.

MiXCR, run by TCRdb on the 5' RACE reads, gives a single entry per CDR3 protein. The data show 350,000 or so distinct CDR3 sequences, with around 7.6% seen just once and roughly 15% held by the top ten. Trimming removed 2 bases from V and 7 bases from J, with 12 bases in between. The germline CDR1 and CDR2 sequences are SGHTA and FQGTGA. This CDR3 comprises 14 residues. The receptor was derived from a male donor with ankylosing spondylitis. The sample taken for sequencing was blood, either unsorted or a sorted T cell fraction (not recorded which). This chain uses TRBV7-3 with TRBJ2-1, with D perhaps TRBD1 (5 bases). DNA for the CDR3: TGTGCCAGCAGCTTATGGGTTGGACAAAATGAGCAGTTCTTC. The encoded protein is CASSLWVGQNEQFF.